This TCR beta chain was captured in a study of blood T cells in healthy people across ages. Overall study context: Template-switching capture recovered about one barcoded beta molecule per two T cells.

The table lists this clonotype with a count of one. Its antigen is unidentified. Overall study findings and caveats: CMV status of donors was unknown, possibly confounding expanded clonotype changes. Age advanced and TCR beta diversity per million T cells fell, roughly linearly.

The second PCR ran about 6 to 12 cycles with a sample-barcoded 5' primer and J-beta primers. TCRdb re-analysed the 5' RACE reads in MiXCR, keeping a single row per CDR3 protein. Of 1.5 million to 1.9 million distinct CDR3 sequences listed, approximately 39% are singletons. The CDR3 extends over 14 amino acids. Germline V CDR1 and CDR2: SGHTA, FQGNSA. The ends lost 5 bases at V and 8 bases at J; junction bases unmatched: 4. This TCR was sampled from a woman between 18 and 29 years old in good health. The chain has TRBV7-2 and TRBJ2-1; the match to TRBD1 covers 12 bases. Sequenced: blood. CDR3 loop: CASSGGTGGYEQFF. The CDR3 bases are TGTGCCAGCAGCGGCGGGACAGGGGGCTATGAGCAGTTCTTC.